This T cell receptor (beta chain) was observed in a study of early T cells in non-severe SARS-CoV-2 infection. About the study: The chains were unpaired, and the sequenced material was bulk RNA from unsorted whole blood. Whole-study findings and limits: VDJdb matching favored anti-spike CD8 responses, missing private and CD4 specificities.

The TCR library protocol was used to attach unique molecular identifiers. These identifiers were attached to individual cDNA molecules. TCRdb reprocessed the 5' RACE reads via MiXCR and lists one record per CDR3 protein. The sample has roughly 35,000 distinct CDR3 sequences; approximately 6.9% are singletons. This clonotype was detected ten times or more. The target antigen is unknown. Germline V gene lookup returns CDR1 SGHVS and CDR2 FNYEAQ. The germline V and J ends were trimmed by 5 bases and 7 bases, with 12 bases remaining between them. This CDR3 is 13 amino acids long. This clonotype originated in an adult who was a healthcare worker with PCR-confirmed SARS-CoV-2 infection or an uninfected control (not recorded which). V gene TRBV7-6 combines with J gene TRBJ2-1, with D possibly matching TRBD2 (5 bases). The sample was whole blood. CDR3 bases: TGTGCCAGCAGCCCCGGGATGGGTAATGAGCAGTTCTTC. Encoded protein: CASSPGMGNEQFF.